This T cell receptor (beta chain) is drawn from a study of CD8 T cells in Susac syndrome. Whole-study results and caveats: The study recognized that the number of individuals in its TCR sequencing and HLA analysis was relatively small.

Random hexamers served to reverse transcribe roughly 0.45 to 1 ug RNA. Amplification of TCR beta CDR3 spanned 54 Vbeta and 13 Jbeta via immunoSEQ multiplex PCR. A single record per CDR3 protein comes from TCRdb applying MiXCR to the immunoSEQ multiplex PCR reads. The data contain more than 150,000 distinct CDR3 sequences, approximately 96% of them singletons. This clonotype was detected only a few times. Its antigen is not known. Trimming left V 2 bases short and J 0 bases short, with 10 bases between. CDR3 length equals 15 residues. The chain joins TRBV12-3 or TRBV12-4 to TRBJ1-1, with a possible D match to TRBD1 (6 bases). This clonotype originated in a human donor with multiple sclerosis. Sequencing used CD8+ T cells from PBMCs. In DNA, the CDR3 is TGTGCCAGCAGTTTAAGGCAGGGGCTGAACACTGAAGCTTTCTTT. Encoded protein: CASSLRQGLNTEAFF.